Listed here are 17 T cell receptor beta chains from one sample, sequenced in a study of blood T cell repertoires in COVID-19 (dated by TCRdb to about 2020). Library preparation was by the immunoSEQ multiplex PCR assay. This is the immuneACCESS table as TCRdb keeps it, with only in-frame sequences that have V and J called. A part of the clones is gone; compared with another copy, unresolved V genes explain less than half, and the rest is unexplained. Counted in this sample were 390,000 or so clones; approximately 90% of them appeared once. The ten largest clones take up roughly 10% of the sample. The sample consisted of PBMCs or T cells enriched from blood (not recorded which). The source is a woman aged 50 to 60 who had recovered from COVID-19.

The CDR3 DNA sequence: TGTGCCAGCAGCACAGTTATCACTGAAGCTTTCTTT. This encodes CASSTVITEAFF. This chain uses TRBV28 with TRBJ1-1; D is unresolved. Germline-derived CDR1 and CDR2 are MDHEN and SYDVKM. Trimming removed 6 bases from V and 4 bases from J, with 9 bases in between. The CDR3 totals 12 residues.

The chain uses TRBV7-9 and TRBJ2-7; perhaps TRBD1 as D (5 bases). From germline, CDR1 is SEHNR and CDR2 FQNEAQ (reference sequence). V was clipped by 1 base and J by 4 bases, with 17 bases between them. The length of the CDR3 is 16 residues. CDR3 sequence reads: CASSLGIFDRSYEQYF. The CDR3 bases are TGTGCCAGCAGCTTAGGGATTTTTGACAGAAGTTACGAGCAGTACTTC.

This chain uses TRBV21-1 with TRBJ2-1; the DNA was not used to check the table's D call, TRBD1. TRBV21-1 is a known pseudogene. This CDR3 spans 16 amino acids. In nucleotides, the CDR3 is TGTGCCAGCAGCTTCCTACGACAGGGGGCGCGTAATGAGCAGTTCTTC. Its translation: CASSFLRQGARNEQFF.

The rearrangement uses TRBV19 and TRBJ1-2; 7 nucleotides agree with TRBD1. The CDR3 totals 16 residues. Trimming at V came to 5 bases and at J to 3 bases, leaving 12 bases not matched to a gene. Germline V CDR1 and CDR2: LNHDA, SQIVND (reference sequence). The CDR3 bases are TGTGCCAGTAGTCCGGGACCGGGACAGACATACTATGGCTACACCTTC. This encodes CASSPGPGQTYYGYTF.

CDR3 sequence: CASQSGLNTDTQYF. DNA for the CDR3: TGTGCCTCCCAGAGCGGGCTGAACACAGATACGCAGTATTTT. The J gene is TRBJ2-3, the V gene TRBV19; D may be TRBD2 (6 bases). Germline values: CDR1 LNHDA, CDR2 SQIVND (reference sequence). The CDR3 length is 14 residues. Deletions cut 11 bases from V and 2 bases from J, with 17 bases between.

J is TRBJ1-1 and V is TRBV18; TRBD1 is a possible D gene (5 bases). V lost 6 bases and J lost 3, with 17 bases in between. Per germline, CDR1 KGHSH and CDR2 LQKENI. The CDR3 is made up of 15 amino acids. DNA for the CDR3: TGTGCCAGCTCCCTAACGACAGTTAAGGACACTGAAGCTTTCTTT. This gives the protein CASSLTTVKDTEAFF.

V usage is TRBV28 and J usage is TRBJ2-7, with 8 nucleotides matching TRBD1. This CDR3 comprises 16 residues. Germline values: CDR1 MDHEN, CDR2 SYDVKM. The V segment lost 7 bases and the J segment 2 bases; nucleotides outside the gene matches: 13. The CDR3 here is CASTLSRTGRTYEQYF. The CDR3 DNA reads as TGTGCCAGCACACTTTCTAGGACAGGGCGGACCTACGAGCAGTACTTC.

This rearrangement joins TRBV10-3 to TRBJ1-3, with TRBD1 as a possible D gene (5 bases). From germline, CDR1 is ENHRY and CDR2 SYGVKD. The CDR3 length is 14 residues. The V gene lost 7 bases and the J gene lost 4 bases, with 14 bases spanning the gap. The CDR3 sequence is CAIKGTEGGNTIYF. Here the CDR3 DNA reads TGTGCCATCAAAGGGACTGAGGGGGGAAACACCATATATTTT.

In DNA, the CDR3 is TGTGCCAGCAGTTTACGTTCCCATGGCTACACCTTC. This sequence encodes CASSLRSHGYTF. The chain carries TRBV12-3 or TRBV12-4 and TRBJ1-2; D unclear. Trimming left V 2 bases short and J 6 bases short, with 7 bases between. This CDR3 spans 12 amino acids.

This rearrangement joins TRBV6-5 to TRBJ1-2; D uncertain. V shed 7 bases and J shed 4 bases, with 7 bases lying between them. The V gene's germline CDR1 is MNHEY and CDR2 SVGAGI. This CDR3 has 11 residues. The DNA of the CDR3 is TGTGCCAGCAACGCCGGCTATGGCTACACCTTC. Its protein is CASNAGYGYTF.

V is TRBV28 and J is TRBJ2-3; the match to TRBD2 covers 7 bases. The CDR3 spans 17 residues. Germline loops: CDR1 MDHEN, CDR2 SYDVKM. With V trimmed by 0 bases and J by 7 bases, 13 bases remained unmatched. The CDR3 sequence: CASSLWGGGDLGYTQYF. The CDR3 DNA reads as TGTGCCAGCAGTTTATGGGGCGGGGGAGACCTAGGATATACGCAGTATTTT.

This rearrangement joins TRBV6-5 to TRBJ1-4; TRBD1 is a possible D gene (5 bases). The germline V and J ends were trimmed by 4 bases and 10 bases, with 19 bases remaining between them. Looked up from germline, CDR1 is MNHEY and CDR2 is SVGAGI. CDR3 size: 15 residues. The CDR3 reads CASSSWGYGDTKLFF. Written as DNA, the CDR3 is TGTGCCAGCAGTTCCTGGGGCTACGGCGATACAAAACTGTTTTTT.

This clone was seen a single time. The chain is built from TRBV28 and TRBJ2-1; 10 bases align to TRBD2. J gave up 7 bases and V 5 bases, and 8 bases lay outside the gene matches. The germline gives CDR1 MDHEN, CDR2 SYDVKM. The CDR3 extends over 15 amino acids. In DNA form, the CDR3 reads TGTGCCAGCAGTAGGAGCGGGGGGGCGTTGAATGAGCAGTTCTTC. It yields the protein CASSRSGGALNEQFF.

The J gene is TRBJ2-2, the V gene TRBV7-3, with TRBD1 matching 8 bases. The CDR3 sequence is 14 residues long. With 8 bases clipped from V and 3 bases from J, the junction kept 5 bases outside the gene matches. The germline V gene has CDR1 SGHTA and CDR2 FQGTGA. The CDR3 loop is CASGQGFDTGELFF. CDR3 DNA: TGTGCCAGCGGACAGGGATTCGACACCGGGGAGCTGTTTTTT.

The rearrangement joins TRBV7-2 to TRBJ1-1; D is unresolved. V lost 3 bases, J lost 0 bases, and 5 bases lay in between. CDR1 and CDR2 (germline): SGHTA, FQGNSA. The CDR3 covers 13 residues. CDR3 region: CASSFPVNTEAFF. Here the CDR3 DNA reads TGTGCCAGCAGCTTTCCAGTGAACACTGAAGCTTTCTTT.

This clone occurred once. The chain employs TRBV25-1 and TRBJ1-5; 7 nucleotides match TRBD1. With V trimmed by 4 bases and J by 3 bases, 9 bases remained unmatched. Germline lookup yields CDR1 MGHDK and CDR2 SYGVNS. The CDR3 spans 16 residues. The CDR3 DNA follows: TGTGCCAGCAGTGCTCCTGACAGGGTGGCCAATCAGCCCCAGCATTTT. Its translation is CASSAPDRVANQPQHF. Complete variable domain (other parts from reference TRBV25-1 and TRBJ1-5): EADIYQTPRYLVIGTGKKITLECSQTMGHDKMYWYQQDPGMELHLIHYSYGVNSTEKGDLSSESTVSRIRTEHFPLTLESARPSHTSQYLCASSAPDRVANQPQHFGDGTRLSIL.

The genes are TRBV25-1 and TRBJ1-1, with 7 bases identical to TRBD1. CDR1 is MGHDK and CDR2 is SYGVNS in the germline V gene. This CDR3 comprises 14 residues. V lost 3 bases and J lost 0; bases outside the gene matches: 1. CDR3 DNA sequence: TGTGCCAGCAGTGAGACAGGGATGAACACTGAAGCTTTCTTT. Translated: CASSETGMNTEAFF. The entire variable domain, with the rest obtained from reference TRBV25-1 and TRBJ1-1, is as follows: EADIYQTPRYLVIGTGKKITLECSQTMGHDKMYWYQQDPGMELHLIHYSYGVNSTEKGDLSSESTVSRIRTEHFPLTLESARPSHTSQYLCASSETGMNTEAFFGQGTRLTVV.